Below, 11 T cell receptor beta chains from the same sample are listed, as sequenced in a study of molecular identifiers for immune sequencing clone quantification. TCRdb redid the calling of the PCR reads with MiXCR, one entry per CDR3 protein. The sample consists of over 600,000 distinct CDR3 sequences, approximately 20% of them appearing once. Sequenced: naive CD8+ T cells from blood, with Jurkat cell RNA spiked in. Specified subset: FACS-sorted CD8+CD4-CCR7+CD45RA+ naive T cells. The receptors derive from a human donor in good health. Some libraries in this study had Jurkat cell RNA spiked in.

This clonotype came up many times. The CDR3 DNA reads as TGTGCCACCAGTGCTACAGCCACTTACAATGAGCAGTTCTTC. Amino acid sequence: CATSATATYNEQFF. The rearrangement joins TRBV24-1 to TRBJ2-1; no firm D call. Germline V gene sequence: CDR1 KGHDR, CDR2 SFDVKD. The ends were cut back, 5 bases at V and 4 bases at J, with 11 bases in the middle. This CDR3 comprises 14 residues.

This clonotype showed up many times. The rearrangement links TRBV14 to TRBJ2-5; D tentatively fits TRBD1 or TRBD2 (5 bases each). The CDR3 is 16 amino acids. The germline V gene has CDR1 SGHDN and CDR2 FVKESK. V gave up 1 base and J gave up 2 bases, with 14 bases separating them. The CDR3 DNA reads TGTGCCAGCAGCCAAGGGGGGACGGGTCGGCAAGAGACCCAGTACTTC. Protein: CASSQGGTGRQETQYF. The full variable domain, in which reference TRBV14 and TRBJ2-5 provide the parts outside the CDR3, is EAGVTQFPSHSVIEKGQTVTLRCDPISGHDNLYWYRRVMGKEIKFLLHFVKESKQDESGMPNNRFLAERTGGTYSTLKVQPAELEDSGVYFCASSQGGTGRQETQYFGPGTRLLVL.

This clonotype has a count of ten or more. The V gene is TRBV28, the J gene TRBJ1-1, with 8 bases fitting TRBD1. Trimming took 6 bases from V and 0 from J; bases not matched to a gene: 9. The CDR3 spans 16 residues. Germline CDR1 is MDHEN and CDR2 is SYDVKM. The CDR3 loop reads CASSMTGDLMNTEAFF. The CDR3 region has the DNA TGTGCCAGCAGCATGACAGGGGACCTCATGAACACTGAAGCTTTCTTT.

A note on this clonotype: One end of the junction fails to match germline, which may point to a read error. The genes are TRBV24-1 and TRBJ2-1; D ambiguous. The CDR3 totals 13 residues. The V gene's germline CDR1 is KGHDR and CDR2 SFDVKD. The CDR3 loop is CATSDFSLDEQFF. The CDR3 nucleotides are TGTGCCACCAGTGATTTTAGCTTAGATGAACAGTTCTTC.

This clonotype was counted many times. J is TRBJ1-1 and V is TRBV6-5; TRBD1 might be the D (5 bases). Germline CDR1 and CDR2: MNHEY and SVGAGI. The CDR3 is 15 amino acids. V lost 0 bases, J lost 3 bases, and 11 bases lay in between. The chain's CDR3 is CASSYSQGAYTEAFF. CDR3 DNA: TGTGCCAGCAGTTACTCGCAGGGAGCGTACACTGAAGCTTTCTTT.

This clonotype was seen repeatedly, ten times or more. The CDR3 region is CAWSVLAETQYF. In nucleotides, the CDR3 is TGTGCCTGGAGTGTACTAGCGGAGACCCAGTACTTC. The J gene is TRBJ2-5, the V gene TRBV30; 7 nucleotides align to TRBD2. CDR1 and CDR2 (germline): GTSNPN, SVGIG (reference sequence). The CDR3 totals 12 residues. Unmatched junction bases numbered 0, after V lost 0 bases and J lost 5 bases.

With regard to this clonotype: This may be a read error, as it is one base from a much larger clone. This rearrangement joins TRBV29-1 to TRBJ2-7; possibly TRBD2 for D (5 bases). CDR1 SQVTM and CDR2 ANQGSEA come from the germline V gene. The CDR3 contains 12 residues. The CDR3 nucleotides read TGCGGCGTTGAAGGGATCGGGGACGAGCAGTACTTC. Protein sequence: CGVEGIGDEQYF.

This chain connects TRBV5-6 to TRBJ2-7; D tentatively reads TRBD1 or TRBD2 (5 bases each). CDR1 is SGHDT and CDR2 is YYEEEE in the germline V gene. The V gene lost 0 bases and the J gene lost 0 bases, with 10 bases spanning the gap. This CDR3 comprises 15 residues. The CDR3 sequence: CASSLGGTVSYEQYF. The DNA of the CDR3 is TGTGCCAGCAGCTTGGGGGGGACCGTCTCCTACGAGCAGTACTTC.

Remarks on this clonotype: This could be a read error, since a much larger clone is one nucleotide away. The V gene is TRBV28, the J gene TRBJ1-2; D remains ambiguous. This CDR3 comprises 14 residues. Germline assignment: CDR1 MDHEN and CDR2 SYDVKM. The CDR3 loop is CASSLVREYYGYAF. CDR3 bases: TGTGCCAGCAGTTTAGTAAGGGAATACTATGGCTACGCCTTC.

The CDR3 DNA follows: TGCAGCGTTGTCGTCAGGGGGCGCGGCAATGAGCAGTTCTTC. Amino acids: CSVVVRGRGNEQFF. The V and J genes are TRBV29-1 and TRBJ2-1, with 8 bases lining up with TRBD1. Unmatched junction bases numbered 8, after V lost 4 bases and J lost 6 bases. From germline, CDR1 is SQVTM and CDR2 ANQGSEA. This CDR3 is built from 14 residues.

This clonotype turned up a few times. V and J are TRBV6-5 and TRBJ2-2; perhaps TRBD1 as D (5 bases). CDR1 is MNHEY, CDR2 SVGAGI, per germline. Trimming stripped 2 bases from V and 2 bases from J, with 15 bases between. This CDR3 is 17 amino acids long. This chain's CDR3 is CASSYGHPGSNTGELFF. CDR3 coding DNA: TGTGCCAGCAGTTACGGACACCCGGGCTCAAACACCGGGGAGCTGTTTTTT.